This T cell receptor (beta chain) is drawn from a study of cytomegalovirus exposure and HLA in healthy donors. Produced via immunoSEQ multiplex PCR; TCRdb's table is partial and in-frame only. This table has about 120,000 clones, about 84% appearing once. By share, this clone counts as medium-sized. The TCR comes from a woman aged 25-40 years in good health and CMV-seronegative. Sequenced: PBMCs.

CDR3 loop: CASSQDSEQYF. In nucleotides, the CDR3 is TGTGCCAGCAGCCAGGATTCCGAGCAGTACTTC. The chain recombines TRBV11-3 with TRBJ2-7; D not certain. V dropped 5 bases and J dropped 6 bases, with 8 bases sitting between them. Germline CDR1 is SGHNT and CDR2 is YENEEA. The CDR3 is 11 residues long.